This T cell receptor beta chain emerged from a study of technical replicates of blood from several donors. Between the trimmed V and J ends, which lost 0 bases and 3 bases, there was a span of 11 bases. Looked up from germline, CDR1 is LGHNA and CDR2 is YNFKEQ. This CDR3 is built from 15 residues. Clones were sequenced by immunoSEQ multiplex PCR, and TCRdb holds only the in-frame ones, with some missing. The data contain fewer than 95,000 clones, just under 95% of them seen just once; the ten biggest clones take up 0.25%. This TCR was recovered from a human donor in good health. Sequencing was carried out using T cells isolated from PBMCs. The chain employs TRBV4-2 and TRBJ1-2; tentative D call: TRBD1 (6 bases). The CDR3 loop is CASSQDQGWDYGYTF. For the CDR3, the DNA is TGTGCCAGCAGCCAAGATCAGGGGTGGGACTATGGCTACACCTTC.